This TCR beta chain appears in the sequencing data of a study of T-cell reconstitution after alpha-beta-depleted transplantation in children. With V trimmed by 6 bases and J by 5 bases, 6 bases remained unmatched. CDR1 is SQVTM and CDR2 is ANQGSEA in the germline V gene. This CDR3 comprises 13 residues. This clonotype was counted many times. Antigen unknown. General observations from the study: T-cell numbers and diversity, one year after transplant, stemmed largely from T cells that were newly produced. As was reported, about two months after transplant, alpha-beta T cells came from several hundred expanded graft clones. Recipient T cells and thymic progenitors that survived gave rise to the high TCRbeta diversity observed at day 60 in some patients.

Unique molecular identifiers were built into the TCRbeta library. TCRdb recomputed calls from the PCR reads with MiXCR, one row per CDR3 protein. The data show hundreds of thousands of distinct CDR3 sequences, with approximately 22% seen just once and roughly 13% held by the top ten. The chain recombines TRBV29-1 with TRBJ2-1; TRBD1 matches at 8 bases. The sequencing used PBMCs, mostly from graft donor cells, collected 360 days after TCRalphabeta/CD19-depleted stem cell transplant. The receptor's source is a boy under two years old who had a stem cell transplant for acute myeloid leukemia, so the T cells may come from the graft donor. In DNA form, the CDR3 reads TGCAGCGTGCCCGACAGGGGTGACAATGAGCAGTTCTTC. Amino acids: CSVPDRGDNEQFF.